These 10 T cell receptor beta chains originate from one sample sequenced in a study of siplizumab effects on memory and regulatory T cells. Repertoires were generated with immunoSEQ multiplex PCR, while TCRdb's copy carries only in-frame clones and drops some. The sample holds around 110,000 clones, about 94% seen once. Sequencing input: non-Treg CD4+ T cells sorted from blood. The source is a human donor in good health.

This chain connects TRBV18 to TRBJ1-1; possible D gene TRBD1, 5 bases. Germline-derived CDR1 and CDR2 are KGHSH and LQKENI. V lost 4 bases and J lost 0, with 9 bases in between. The CDR3 length is 14 residues. The CDR3 DNA is TGTGCCAGCTCACAGACAGAAATGAACACTGAAGCTTTCTTT. Protein sequence: CASSQTEMNTEAFF. Combining the CDR3 with reference TRBV18 and TRBJ1-1 gives the whole variable domain NAGVMQNPRHLVRRRGQEARLRCSPMKGHSHVYWYRQLPEEGLKFMVYLQKENIIDESGMPKERFSAEFPKEGPSILRIQQVVRGDSAAYFCASSQTEMNTEAFFGQGTRLTVV.

In this sample, this clone turned up once. The chain recombines TRBV11-2 with TRBJ2-1, with TRBD2 as a possible D gene (7 bases). CDR1 and CDR2 (germline): SGHAT, FQNNGV. V was trimmed by 5 bases and J by 2 bases, leaving 19 bases between them. CDR3 size: 17 residues. CDR3 coding DNA: TGTGCCAGCAGCCCAGGGACATCGGGACTACCCTACAATGAGCAGTTCTTC. Protein: CASSPGTSGLPYNEQFF.

The chain recombines TRBV11-3 with TRBJ1-1; 8 nucleotides match TRBD1. This CDR3 has 14 residues. V dropped 0 bases and J dropped 5; count of bases not matched to a gene: 2. The V gene's germline CDR1 is SGHNT and CDR2 YENEEA. The CDR3 spells CASSLETGGTEAFF. The DNA for the CDR3 is TGTGCCAGCAGCTTAGAAACAGGGGGAACTGAAGCTTTCTTT.

The chain joins TRBV7-9 to TRBJ1-2, with TRBD1 matching over 8 bases. Per germline, CDR1 SEHNR and CDR2 FQNEAQ (reference sequence). The CDR3 consists of 15 residues. V lost 5 bases, J lost 4 bases, and 9 bases stayed unmatched. CDR3 coding DNA: TGTGCCAGCAGCCCCCGGGGGGACAGGCTCTATGGCTACACCTTC. Residues: CASSPRGDRLYGYTF.

V gene TRBV18 combines with J gene TRBJ2-7; D is ambiguous. The V gene lost 0 bases and the J gene lost 6 bases, with 12 bases spanning the gap. Per the germline V gene, CDR1 is KGHSH and CDR2 is LQKENI. This CDR3 region has 14 residues. Here the CDR3 DNA reads TGTGCCAGCTCACCACCGAGCAGGCCCGCCGAGCAGTACTTC. It yields the protein CASSPPSRPAEQYF.

The chain uses TRBV27 and TRBJ2-2; TRBD2 agrees at 7 bases. CDR1 is MNHEY and CDR2 is SMNVEV in the germline V gene (reference sequence). The CDR3 runs to 16 residues. The V and J ends lost 1 base and 0 bases, in that order; junction bases with no gene match: 2. The CDR3 sequence is CASSLWLAANTGELFF. CDR3 DNA: TGTGCCAGCAGTTTATGGCTAGCGGCGAACACCGGGGAGCTGTTTTTT.

This chain joins TRBV9 and TRBJ2-3; 13 nucleotides match TRBD2. The trim removed 4 bases at V and 6 bases at J, leaving 8 bases unmatched. The V gene's germline CDR1 is SGDLS and CDR2 YYNGEE. This CDR3 has 16 amino acids. The CDR3: CASSIGLAGAVDTQYF. As DNA, the CDR3 is TGTGCCAGCAGCATCGGACTAGCGGGAGCAGTGGATACGCAGTATTTT. The full variable domain, its missing parts supplied by reference TRBV9 and TRBJ2-3, is DSGVTQTPKHLITATGQRVTLRCSPRSGDLSVYWYQQSLDQGLQFLIQYYNGEERAKGNILERFSAQQFPDLHSELNLSSLELGDSALYFCASSIGLAGAVDTQYFGPGTRLTVL.

This chain connects TRBV18 to TRBJ1-1; 9 nucleotides align to TRBD1. This CDR3 spans 14 amino acids. CDR1 and CDR2 from the germline V gene are KGHSH and LQKENI. Germline trimming cut 3 bases from V and 5 bases from J; bases unmatched to any gene: 4. The CDR3 spells CASSPVDRGTEAFF. Written as DNA, the CDR3 is TGTGCCAGCTCACCGGTGGACAGGGGAACTGAAGCTTTCTTT.

This rearrangement joins TRBV5-5 to TRBJ1-1, with D maybe TRBD1 (6 bases). From germline, CDR1 is SGHKS and CDR2 YYEKEE (reference sequence). The V gene lost 4 bases and the J gene lost 1 base, with 8 bases spanning the gap. This CDR3 contains 13 residues. The CDR3 coding sequence is TGTGCCAGCAGCAAGGACAGGAACACTGAAGCTTTCTTT. Its protein product is CASSKDRNTEAFF.

The rearrangement links TRBV7-2 to TRBJ1-2; 8 bases align to TRBD1. This CDR3 contains 15 residues. From germline, CDR1 is SGHTA and CDR2 FQGNSA. The V gene end was trimmed by 5 bases and the J gene end by 4 bases; junction bases not matched to a gene: 9. This CDR3 is CASSHPPDRVYGYTF. Here the CDR3 DNA reads TGTGCCAGCAGCCACCCACCGGACAGGGTCTATGGCTACACCTTC.